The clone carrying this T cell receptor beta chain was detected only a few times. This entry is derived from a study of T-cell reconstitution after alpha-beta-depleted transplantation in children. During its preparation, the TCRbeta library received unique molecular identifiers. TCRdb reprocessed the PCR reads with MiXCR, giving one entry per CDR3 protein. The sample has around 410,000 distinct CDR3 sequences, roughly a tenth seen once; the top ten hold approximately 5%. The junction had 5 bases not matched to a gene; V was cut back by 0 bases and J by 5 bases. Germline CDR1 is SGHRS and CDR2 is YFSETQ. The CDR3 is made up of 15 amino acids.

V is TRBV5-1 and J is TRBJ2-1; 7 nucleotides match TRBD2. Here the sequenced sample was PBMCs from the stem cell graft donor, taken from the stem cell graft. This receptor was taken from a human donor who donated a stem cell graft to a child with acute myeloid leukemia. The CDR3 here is CASSLVAGVNNEQFF. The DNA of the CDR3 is TGCGCCAGCAGCTTGGTTGCGGGGGTGAACAATGAGCAGTTCTTC. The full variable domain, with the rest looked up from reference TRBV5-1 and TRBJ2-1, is KAGVTQTPRYLIKTRGQQVTLSCSPISGHRSVSWYQQTPGQGLQFLFEYFSETQRNKGNFPGRFSGRQFSNSRSEMNVSTLELGDSALYLCASSLVAGVNNEQFFGPGTRLTVL.